Listed here are 29 T cell receptor beta chains from one sample, sequenced in a study of T cells after yellow fever vaccination. TCRdb itself ran the 5' RACE reads through MiXCR, one entry per CDR3 protein. The sample shows approximately 550,000 distinct CDR3 sequences, roughly 14% of them seen only once. The sample in question was PBMCs, obtained on the day of the yellow fever booster vaccination. The receptors were sampled from a man aged 30-40 years who received the YFV17D yellow fever vaccine.

CDR3 protein: CASSFGGSKTQYF. CDR3 nucleotides: TGTGCCAGCAGTTTCGGCGGGAGTAAGACCCAGTACTTC. The gene calls are TRBV12-3 or TRBV12-4 and TRBJ2-5; 7 nucleotides match TRBD2. The CDR3 contains 13 residues. Trimming took 3 bases from V and 6 from J; bases not matched to a gene: 4.

This chain connects TRBV10-3 to TRBJ2-1, with D perhaps matching TRBD1 (5 bases). Germline loops: CDR1 ENHRY, CDR2 SYGVKD. The CDR3 is made up of 11 amino acids. Trimming shortened V by 6 bases and J by 10 bases, and 10 bases separated the two germline ends. CDR3 nucleotides: TGTGCCATCAGAGGGGATGGAGAGCAGTTCTTC. Translated: CAIRGDGEQFF.

This clonotype was counted a few times. The CDR3 coding sequence is TGTGCCAGCGCCTGGGGGGAGACCCAGTACTTC. It translates to CASAWGETQYF. V usage is TRBV12-3 or TRBV12-4 and J usage is TRBJ2-5; perhaps D is TRBD1 or TRBD2 (5 bases each). The CDR3 is 11 residues long. V was trimmed by 8 bases and J by 5 bases, leaving 9 bases between them.

This clonotype was recorded many times. The chain uses TRBV5-6 and TRBJ2-1; the D is unclear. Germline V gene lookup returns CDR1 SGHDT and CDR2 YYEEEE. V gave up 3 bases and J gave up 6 bases, with 16 bases separating them. CDR3 length equals 15 residues. The DNA of the CDR3 is TGTGCCAGCAGCTCGACCAGGAGAAACCGCAATGAGCAGTTCTTC. Its protein is CASSSTRRNRNEQFF.

This chain uses TRBV7-2 with TRBJ2-5; a weak D match, TRBD1 (6 bases). V lost 2 bases, J lost 5 bases, and 12 bases lay in between. The V gene's germline CDR1 is SGHTA and CDR2 FQGNSA. This CDR3 region has 14 residues. The CDR3 loop reads CASSLSRGFETQYF. The CDR3 DNA is TGTGCCAGCAGCTTAAGCAGGGGATTTGAGACCCAGTACTTC.

The chain joins TRBV5-1 to TRBJ2-7, with D possibly being TRBD2 (5 bases). V lost 7 bases to trimming and J lost 5 bases, with 22 bases between them. The CDR3 is made up of 15 amino acids. CDR1 is SGHRS, CDR2 YFSETQ, per germline. Here the CDR3 DNA reads TGCGCCAGCTCAGAGGGATGGCAGTTAAAGGACGAGCAGTACTTC. Translating gives CASSEGWQLKDEQYF.

This chain connects TRBV5-4 to TRBJ2-5; D gene uncertain. The CDR3 covers 14 residues. The V end was cut by 0 bases, the J end by 0 bases, with 6 bases between. The germline V gene has CDR1 SGHNT and CDR2 YYREEE (reference sequence). CDR3 in DNA: TGTGCCAGCAGCTTGGCACAGCACCAAGAGACCCAGTACTTC. Translating it yields CASSLAQHQETQYF.

The rearrangement joins TRBV20-1 to TRBJ1-1; possible D gene TRBD1, 6 bases. V lost 5 bases, J lost 0 bases, and 13 bases lay in between. The CDR3 runs 14 residues. The germline gives CDR1 DFQATT, CDR2 SNEGSKA (reference sequence). The CDR3 sequence is CSADEGHLNTEAFF. CDR3 DNA: TGCAGTGCTGACGAGGGACACCTGAACACTGAAGCTTTCTTT.

The J gene is TRBJ2-3, the V gene TRBV11-2; D perhaps matches TRBD1 (6 bases). Germline V gene sequence: CDR1 SGHAT, CDR2 FQNNGV. Trimming cost V 7 bases and J 5 bases, with 7 bases left between them. The CDR3 has 11 amino acids. This CDR3 is CASKGVDTQYF. CDR3 in DNA: TGTGCCAGCAAGGGGGTAGATACGCAGTATTTT.

This clonotype showed up just a few times. The chain carries TRBV4-2 and TRBJ2-3; 13 bases line up with TRBD2. The V and J ends lost 3 bases and 6 bases, in that order; junction bases with no gene match: 9. Germline CDR1 is LGHNA and CDR2 is YNFKEQ. This CDR3 region has 17 residues. In nucleotides, the CDR3 is TGTGCCAGCAGCCACCTCTCACTAGCGGGAGGGCCGGATACGCAGTATTTT. It yields the protein CASSHLSLAGGPDTQYF.

The table lists this clonotype with a few counts. The J gene is TRBJ2-3, the V gene TRBV27; 10 bases are shared with TRBD1. This CDR3 region has 15 residues. CDR1 is MNHEY and CDR2 is SMNVEV in the germline V gene (reference sequence). V shed 6 bases and J 4 bases; nucleotides not matched to a gene: 7. The CDR3 sequence: CASSHDRGRPDTQYF. The CDR3 DNA reads TGTGCCAGCAGCCACGACAGGGGGCGTCCAGATACGCAGTATTTT.

V is TRBV11-2 and J is TRBJ2-4; possible D gene TRBD1, 6 bases. The CDR3 loop spans 14 amino acids. Between the trimmed V and J ends, which lost 5 bases and 5 bases, there was a span of 13 bases. Germline values: CDR1 SGHAT, CDR2 FQNNGV. CDR3 protein: CASSQIRGENIQYF. The CDR3 DNA is TGTGCCAGCAGCCAAATCAGGGGAGAAAACATTCAGTACTTC.

This chain links TRBV11-3 with TRBJ2-1, with D unresolved. Trimming removed 5 bases at V and 7 bases at J, with 21 bases between. This CDR3 has 16 residues. Germline V gives CDR1 SGHNT, CDR2 YENEEA. In DNA form, the CDR3 reads TGTGCCAGCAGCCGCCAAAGTTACGGCGCCTTGAATGAGCAGTTCTTC. Translating it yields CASSRQSYGALNEQFF.

The genes are TRBV7-2 and TRBJ2-3; no firm D call. CDR1 is SGHTA, CDR2 FQGNSA, per germline. This CDR3 spans 14 amino acids. The V and J ends lost 0 bases and 6 bases respectively, with 10 bases between them. The CDR3 bases are TGTGCCAGCAGCTTAGCGCTGACTCTGGATACGCAGTATTTT. As protein: CASSLALTLDTQYF.

This sequence joins TRBV20-1 and TRBJ2-7; 9 positions match TRBD1. Germline lookup yields CDR1 DFQATT and CDR2 SNEGSKA (reference sequence). The CDR3 extends over 18 amino acids. V shed 3 bases and J 2 bases; nucleotides not matched to a gene: 17. This CDR3 is CSARRTGAAPLRAYEQYF. The CDR3 DNA reads TGCAGTGCTAGGAGGACAGGGGCCGCTCCCTTAAGGGCCTACGAGCAGTACTTC.

This clonotype occurred once. This clone may be a read error of a much larger clone one base away. The rearrangement links TRBV5-4 to TRBJ2-4; TRBD2 aligns across 12 bases. The CDR3 length is 15 residues. Germline CDR1 reads SGHNT; CDR2 reads YYREEE (reference sequence). The V and J ends lost 5 bases and 8 bases, in that order; junction bases with no gene match: 8. The CDR3 DNA is TGTGCCAGCAGTACTGCTAGCGGGAGGGGATACATTCAGTACTTC. It yields the protein CASSTASGRGYIQYF.

V is TRBV6-2 or TRBV6-3 and J is TRBJ2-1; 10 nucleotides agree with TRBD2. The CDR3 runs 15 residues. The germline V gene encodes CDR1 MNHEY and CDR2 SVGEGT. J lost 5 bases, V lost 6 bases, and 7 bases had no gene match. In DNA, the CDR3 is TGTGCCAGCAGCCGAGCGGGAGGGCCCCACAATGAGCAGTTCTTC. The encoded protein is CASSRAGGPHNEQFF.

The chain links TRBV6-2 or TRBV6-3 to TRBJ2-1; TRBD2 is a possible D gene (6 bases). V was cut by 7 bases and J by 1 base, with 23 bases left in between. CDR3 length equals 18 residues. Per the germline V gene, CDR1 is MNHEY and CDR2 is SVGEGT. The CDR3 loop is CASTMLADDWISYNEQFF. In nucleotides, the CDR3 is TGTGCCAGCACTATGTTAGCGGACGATTGGATTTCCTACAATGAGCAGTTCTTC.

Many counts were recorded for this clonotype. V is TRBV20-1 and J is TRBJ2-5; D is perhaps TRBD1 (6 bases). Between the trimmed V and J ends, which lost 4 bases and 5 bases, there was a span of 14 bases. CDR1 is DFQATT and CDR2 is SNEGSKA in the germline V gene (reference sequence). This CDR3 contains 13 residues. The DNA of the CDR3 is TGCAGTGCTACCTTGGACAGAGCTGAGACCCAGTACTTC. It is translated as CSATLDRAETQYF.

This clonotype was counted many times. This chain uses TRBV7-9 with TRBJ2-1; no clear D gene. Germline V gives CDR1 SEHNR, CDR2 FQNEAQ (reference sequence). V lost 3 bases and J 0 bases, leaving 12 bases between the germline ends. This CDR3 has 16 amino acids. The CDR3 spells CASSFPGTSSYNEQFF. The CDR3 bases are TGTGCCAGCAGCTTCCCCGGAACGAGCTCCTACAATGAGCAGTTCTTC.

This chain's CDR3 is CASSYRDEDTQYF. The CDR3 region has the DNA TGTGCCAGCAGTTACCGAGACGAAGATACGCAGTATTTT. The chain couples TRBV6-5 to TRBJ2-3; D gene unclear. V gave up 2 bases and J gave up 5 bases, with 8 bases separating them. Germline V gene data show CDR1 as MNHEY and CDR2 as SVGAGI. The CDR3 sequence is 13 residues long.

This clonotype was observed a single time. The chain links TRBV20-1 to TRBJ2-3; D gene ambiguous. V lost 6 bases to trimming and J lost 6 bases, with 13 bases between them. The CDR3 runs to 12 residues. Germline V gene sequence: CDR1 DFQATT, CDR2 SNEGSKA (reference sequence). CDR3 amino acids: CSAVHLGDTQYF. CDR3 bases: TGCAGTGCGGTTCACTTGGGGGATACGCAGTATTTT.

In its sample, this clonotype was seen many times. This chain connects TRBV18 to TRBJ2-5, with 7 bases lining up with TRBD1. The CDR3 is 15 amino acids. J gave up 0 bases and V 3 bases, and 4 bases lay outside the gene matches. The V gene's germline CDR1 is KGHSH and CDR2 LQKENI. This CDR3 is CASSPRDSDQETQYF. The CDR3 bases are TGTGCCAGCTCACCTAGGGACAGTGACCAAGAGACCCAGTACTTC.

The chain couples TRBV5-1 to TRBJ2-2; D gene ambiguous. The V and J ends lost 4 bases and 0 bases respectively, with 7 bases between them. Per the germline V gene, CDR1 is SGHRS and CDR2 is YFSETQ. This CDR3 has 14 amino acids. The CDR3 loop is CASSVPTNTGELFF. The CDR3 region has the DNA TGCGCCAGCAGCGTACCGACGAACACCGGGGAGCTGTTTTTT.

The chain employs TRBV5-1 and TRBJ1-4, with unresolved D. CDR3 length: 15 residues. Germline V CDR1 and CDR2: SGHRS, YFSETQ. V was trimmed by 2 bases and J by 3 bases, leaving 11 bases between them. The CDR3 spells CASSFAGSPNEKLFF. DNA for the CDR3: TGCGCCAGCAGCTTCGCGGGGTCCCCTAATGAAAAACTGTTTTTT.

Worth noting for this clonotype: A junction boundary mismatches the germline segment, possibly from a read error. V gene TRBV7-2 combines with J gene TRBJ2-6, with D uncertain. Germline CDR1 SGHTA, CDR2 FQGNSA. This CDR3 has 15 residues. The CDR3 here is CANSSPGSGANVLTF. As DNA, the CDR3 is TGTGCCAACAGCTCCCCAGGCTCTGGGGCCAACGTCCTGACTTTC.

CDR3 amino acids: CASSYRNRAPTDTQYF. The CDR3 DNA follows: TGTGCCAGCAGTTACCGGAACCGAGCGCCCACAGATACGCAGTATTTT. The V gene is TRBV6-2 or TRBV6-3, the J gene TRBJ2-3; the D is unclear. V lost 2 bases and J 2 bases, leaving 14 bases between the germline ends. The CDR3 consists of 16 residues. Germline V gene data show CDR1 as MNHEY and CDR2 as SVGEGT.

The CDR3 loop is CSANSGRFGTDTQYF. The CDR3 bases are TGCAGTGCTAACAGCGGGAGGTTTGGCACAGATACGCAGTATTTT. The gene calls are TRBV20-1 and TRBJ2-3; 9 nucleotides match TRBD2. With V trimmed by 4 bases and J by 1 base, 6 bases remained unmatched. The length of the CDR3 is 15 residues. Germline V gives CDR1 DFQATT, CDR2 SNEGSKA (reference sequence).

The CDR3 region is CASSLQHRGDTGELFF. In DNA form, the CDR3 reads TGTGCCAGCAGCTTGCAACACCGAGGGGACACCGGGGAGCTGTTTTTT. The chain is built from TRBV5-4 and TRBJ2-2; D is perhaps TRBD1 or TRBD2 (5 bases each). Germline CDR1 SGHNT, CDR2 YYREEE (reference sequence). This CDR3 is 16 amino acids long. The V end was cut by 1 base, the J end by 3 bases, with 13 bases between.